This T cell receptor beta chain was observed in a study of metastatic and nonmetastatic thyroid tumors. Study overall: Repertoires of blood and of tissue (tumor or nodule) from malignant and benign thyroid patients were compared.

This clone was picked up many times. No treatment of any kind had been given to any patient before thyroid surgery. Through MiXCR, TCRdb re-clonotyped the PCR reads. Of 72,000 or so clones listed, less than 20% are singletons. Germline CDR1 LNHDA, CDR2 SQIVND (reference sequence). This CDR3 spans 19 amino acids. The V and J ends lost 5 bases and 1 base respectively, with 21 bases between them. The chain joins TRBV19 to TRBJ2-6; D gene unclear. Input material: blood. This receptor was obtained from a female donor with papillary thyroid cancer or a benign thyroid nodule (not recorded which). Some clones in this sample may be carry-over from other donors' samples. The CDR3 nucleotides are TGTGCCAGTAGTCCCCAATACGGTGTTGTAATATCTGGGGCCAACGTCCTGACTTTC. It is translated as CASSPQYGVVISGANVLTF.